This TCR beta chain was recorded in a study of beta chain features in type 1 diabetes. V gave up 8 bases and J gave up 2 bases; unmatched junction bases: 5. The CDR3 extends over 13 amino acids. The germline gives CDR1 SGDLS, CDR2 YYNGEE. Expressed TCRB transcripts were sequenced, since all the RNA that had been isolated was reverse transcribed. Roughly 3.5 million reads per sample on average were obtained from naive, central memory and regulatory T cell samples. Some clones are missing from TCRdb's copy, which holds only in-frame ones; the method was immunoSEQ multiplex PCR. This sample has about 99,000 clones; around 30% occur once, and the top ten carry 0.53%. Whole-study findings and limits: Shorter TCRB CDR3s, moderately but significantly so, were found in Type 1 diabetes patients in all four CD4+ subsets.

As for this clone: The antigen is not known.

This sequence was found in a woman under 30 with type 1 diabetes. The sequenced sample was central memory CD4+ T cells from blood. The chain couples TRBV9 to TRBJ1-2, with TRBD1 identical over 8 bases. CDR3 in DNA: TGTGCCAGTTCTACAGGGGGAAACTATGGCTACACCTTC. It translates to CASSTGGNYGYTF.